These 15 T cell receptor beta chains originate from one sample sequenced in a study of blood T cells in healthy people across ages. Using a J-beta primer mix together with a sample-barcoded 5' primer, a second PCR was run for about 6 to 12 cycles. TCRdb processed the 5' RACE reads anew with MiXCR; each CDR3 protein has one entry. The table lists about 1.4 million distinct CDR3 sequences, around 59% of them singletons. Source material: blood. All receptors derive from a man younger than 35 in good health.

The CDR3 reads CASSSGLVMNTEAFF. In DNA, the CDR3 is TGCGCCAGCAGCTCAGGCCTGGTCATGAACACTGAAGCTTTCTTT. The rearrangement links TRBV4-3 to TRBJ1-1; D remains ambiguous. This CDR3 has 15 residues. Germline V gene lookup returns CDR1 LGHNA and CDR2 YSLEER. With 5 bases removed from V and 0 bases from J, the gap between germline ends came to 13 bases.

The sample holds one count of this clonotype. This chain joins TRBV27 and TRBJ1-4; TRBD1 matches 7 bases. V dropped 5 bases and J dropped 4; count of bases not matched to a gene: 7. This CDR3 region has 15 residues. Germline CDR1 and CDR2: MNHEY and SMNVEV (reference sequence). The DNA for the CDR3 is TGTGCCAGCAGTGACGCAGGGGGGTATAATGAAAAACTGTTTTTT. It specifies CASSDAGGYNEKLFF.

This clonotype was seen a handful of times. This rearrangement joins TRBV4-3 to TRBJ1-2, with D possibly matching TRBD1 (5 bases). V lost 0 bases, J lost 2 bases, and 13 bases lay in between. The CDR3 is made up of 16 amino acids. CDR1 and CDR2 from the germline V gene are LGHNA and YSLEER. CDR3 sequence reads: CASSQELITGNYGYTF. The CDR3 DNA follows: TGCGCCAGCAGCCAAGAACTCATTACAGGAAACTATGGCTACACCTTC.

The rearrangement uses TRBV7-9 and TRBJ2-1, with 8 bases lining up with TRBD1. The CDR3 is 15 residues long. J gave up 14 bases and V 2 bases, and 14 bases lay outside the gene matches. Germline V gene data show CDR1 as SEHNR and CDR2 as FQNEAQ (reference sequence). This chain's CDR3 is CASSLRDRLGAEEFF. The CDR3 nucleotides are TGTGCCAGCAGCTTACGGGACAGGCTGGGAGCAGAGGAGTTCTTC.

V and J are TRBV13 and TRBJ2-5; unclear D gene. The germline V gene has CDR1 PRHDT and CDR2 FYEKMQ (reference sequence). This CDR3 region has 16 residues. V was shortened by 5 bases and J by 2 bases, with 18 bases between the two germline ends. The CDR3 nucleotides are TGTGCCAGCAGCCACCCACACACCGAAGAACAAGAGACCCAGTACTTC. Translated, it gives CASSHPHTEEQETQYF.

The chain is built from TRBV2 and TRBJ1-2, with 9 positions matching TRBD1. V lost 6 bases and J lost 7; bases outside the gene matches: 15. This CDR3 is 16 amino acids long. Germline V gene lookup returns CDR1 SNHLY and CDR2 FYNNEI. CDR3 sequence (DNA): TGTGCCAGCAGCGCTCCAGTGGGGGGACAGGGAGGTGGCTACACCTTC. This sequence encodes CASSAPVGGQGGGYTF. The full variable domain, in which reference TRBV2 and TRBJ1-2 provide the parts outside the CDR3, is EPEVTQTPSHQVTQMGQEVILRCVPISNHLYFYWYRQILGQKVEFLVSFYNNEISEKSEIFDDQFSVERPDGSNFTLKIRSTKLEDSAMYFCASSAPVGGQGGGYTFGSGTRLTVV.

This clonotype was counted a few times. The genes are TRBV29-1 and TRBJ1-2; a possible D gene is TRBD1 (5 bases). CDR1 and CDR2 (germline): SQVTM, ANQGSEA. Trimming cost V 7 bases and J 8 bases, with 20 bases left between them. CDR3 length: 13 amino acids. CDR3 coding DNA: TGCAGCGGAACCGGTGGGGCTACGGGGGGCTACACCTTC. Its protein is CSGTGGATGGYTF.

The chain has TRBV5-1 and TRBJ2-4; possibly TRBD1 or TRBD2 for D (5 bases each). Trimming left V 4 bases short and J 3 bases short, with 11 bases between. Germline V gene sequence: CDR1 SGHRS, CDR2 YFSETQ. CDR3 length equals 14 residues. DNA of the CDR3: TGCGCCAGCAGCCCGGGACCAGGCAAAAACATTCAGTACTTC. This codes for CASSPGPGKNIQYF.

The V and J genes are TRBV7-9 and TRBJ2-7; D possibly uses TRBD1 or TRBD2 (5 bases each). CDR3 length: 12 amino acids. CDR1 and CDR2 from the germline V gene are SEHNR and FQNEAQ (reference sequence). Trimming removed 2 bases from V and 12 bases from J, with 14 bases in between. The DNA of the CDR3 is TGTGCCAGCAGCTTACTCCGGGACCAGCCGTACTTC. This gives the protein CASSLLRDQPYF.

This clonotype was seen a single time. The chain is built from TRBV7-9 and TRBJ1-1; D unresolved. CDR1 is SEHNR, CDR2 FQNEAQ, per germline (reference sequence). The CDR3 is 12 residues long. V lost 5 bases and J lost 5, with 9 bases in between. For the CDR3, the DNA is TGTGCCAGCAGCCCTATTACGACTGAAGCTTTCTTT. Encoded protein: CASSPITTEAFF.

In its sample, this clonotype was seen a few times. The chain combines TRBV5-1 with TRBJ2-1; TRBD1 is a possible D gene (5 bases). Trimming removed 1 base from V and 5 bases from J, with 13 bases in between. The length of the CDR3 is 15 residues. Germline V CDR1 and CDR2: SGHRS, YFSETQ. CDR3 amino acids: CASSLRQGNDNEQFF. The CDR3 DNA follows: TGCGCCAGCAGCTTGAGGCAGGGTAATGACAATGAGCAGTTCTTC.

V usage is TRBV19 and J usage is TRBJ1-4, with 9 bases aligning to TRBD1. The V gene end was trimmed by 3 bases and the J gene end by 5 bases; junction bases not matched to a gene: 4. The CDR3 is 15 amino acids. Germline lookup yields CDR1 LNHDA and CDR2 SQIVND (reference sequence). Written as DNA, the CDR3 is TGTGCCAGTAGTATCACAGGGGGCCCGAATGAAAAACTGTTTTTT. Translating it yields CASSITGGPNEKLFF.

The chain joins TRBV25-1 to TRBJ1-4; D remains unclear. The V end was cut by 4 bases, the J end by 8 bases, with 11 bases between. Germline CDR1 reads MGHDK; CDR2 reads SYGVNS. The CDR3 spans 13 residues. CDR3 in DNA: TGTGCCAGCAGTGCCCCGGGCCGCGAAAAACTGTTTTTT. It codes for CASSAPGREKLFF.

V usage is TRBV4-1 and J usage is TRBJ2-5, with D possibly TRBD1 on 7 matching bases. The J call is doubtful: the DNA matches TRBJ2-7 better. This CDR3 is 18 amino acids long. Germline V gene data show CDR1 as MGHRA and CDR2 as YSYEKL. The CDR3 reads CASSAITQGEVQDYEQYF. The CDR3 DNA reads TGCGCCAGCAGCGCTATAACCCAGGGGGAGGTGCAGGATTACGAGCAGTACTTC.

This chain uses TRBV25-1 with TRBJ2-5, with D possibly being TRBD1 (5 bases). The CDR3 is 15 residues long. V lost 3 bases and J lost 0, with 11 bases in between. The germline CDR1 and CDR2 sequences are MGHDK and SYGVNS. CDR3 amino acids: CASSEGQQYQETQYF. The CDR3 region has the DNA TGTGCCAGCAGTGAGGGGCAGCAGTACCAAGAGACCCAGTACTTC.